The sequence of this TCR beta chain was determined in a study of technical replicates of blood from a few donors. Per germline, CDR1 SNHLY and CDR2 FYNNEI. This CDR3 is built from 15 residues. The V and J ends lost 2 bases and 0 bases respectively, with 8 bases between them. Libraries were prepared by immunoSEQ multiplex PCR; TCRdb keeps only in-frame clonotypes and omits some of them. The table includes some 80,000 clones, more than 85% detected once. This clone has a single count. Material: T cells isolated from PBMCs. The sequence derives from a human donor in good health. The chain employs TRBV2 and TRBJ1-3; D is uncertain. CDR3 residues: CASSESVSSGNTIYF. CDR3 DNA sequence: TGTGCCAGCAGTGAAAGCGTGAGCTCTGGAAACACCATATATTTT.